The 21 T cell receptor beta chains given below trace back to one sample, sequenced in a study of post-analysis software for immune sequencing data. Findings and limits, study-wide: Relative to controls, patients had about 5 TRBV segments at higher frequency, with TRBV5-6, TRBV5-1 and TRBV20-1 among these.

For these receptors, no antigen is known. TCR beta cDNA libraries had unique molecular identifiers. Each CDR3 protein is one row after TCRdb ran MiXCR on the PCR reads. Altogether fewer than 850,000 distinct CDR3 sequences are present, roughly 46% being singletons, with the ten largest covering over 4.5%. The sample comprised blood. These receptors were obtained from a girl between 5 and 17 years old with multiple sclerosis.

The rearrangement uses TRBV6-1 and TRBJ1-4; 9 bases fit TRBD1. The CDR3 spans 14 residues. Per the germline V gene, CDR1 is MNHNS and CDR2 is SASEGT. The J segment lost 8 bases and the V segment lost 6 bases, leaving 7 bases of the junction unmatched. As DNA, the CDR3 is TGTGCCAGCAGACCGGGACAGGGTAGAGAAAAACTGTTTTTT. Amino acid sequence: CASRPGQGREKLFF.

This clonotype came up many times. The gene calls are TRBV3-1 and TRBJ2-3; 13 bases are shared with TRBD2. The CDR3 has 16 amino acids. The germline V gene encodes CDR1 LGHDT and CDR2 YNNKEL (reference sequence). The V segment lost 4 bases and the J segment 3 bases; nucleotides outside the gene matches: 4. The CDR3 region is CASSPWTSGRTDTQYF. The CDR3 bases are TGTGCCAGCAGCCCTTGGACTAGCGGGAGAACAGATACGCAGTATTTT.

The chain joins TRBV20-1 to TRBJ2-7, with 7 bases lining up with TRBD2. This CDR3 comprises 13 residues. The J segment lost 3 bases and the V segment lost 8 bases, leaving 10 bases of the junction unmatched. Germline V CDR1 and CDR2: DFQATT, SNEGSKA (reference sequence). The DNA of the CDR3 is TGCAGTCCCCTCGCGGGAGACGGCTACGAGCAGTACTTC. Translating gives CSPLAGDGYEQYF.

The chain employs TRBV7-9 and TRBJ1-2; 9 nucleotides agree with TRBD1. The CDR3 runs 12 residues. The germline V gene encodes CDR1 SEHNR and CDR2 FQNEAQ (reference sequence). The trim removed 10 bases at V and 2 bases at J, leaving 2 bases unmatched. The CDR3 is CATGQGNYGYTF. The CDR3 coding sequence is TGTGCCACGGGACAGGGCAACTATGGCTACACCTTC.

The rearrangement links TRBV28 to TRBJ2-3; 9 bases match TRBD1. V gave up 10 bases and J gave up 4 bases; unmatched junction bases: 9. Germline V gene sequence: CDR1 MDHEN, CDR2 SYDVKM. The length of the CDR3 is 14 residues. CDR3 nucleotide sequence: TGTGCCACCTGGACAGGGGATGAAGCAGATACGCAGTATTTT. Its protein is CATWTGDEADTQYF.

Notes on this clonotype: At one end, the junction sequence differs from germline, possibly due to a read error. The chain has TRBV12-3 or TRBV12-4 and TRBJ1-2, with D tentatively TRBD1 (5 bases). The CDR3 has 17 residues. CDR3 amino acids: CASSLQGDDWSNYGHTF. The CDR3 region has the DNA TGTGCCAGCAGTTTGCAAGGGGACGACTGGAGTAACTATGGCCACACCTTC.

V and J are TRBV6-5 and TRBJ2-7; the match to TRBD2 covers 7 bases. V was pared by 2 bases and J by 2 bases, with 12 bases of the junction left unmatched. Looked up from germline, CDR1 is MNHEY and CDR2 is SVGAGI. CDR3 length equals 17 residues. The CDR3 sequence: CASSYQALQRGPYEQYF. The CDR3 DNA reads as TGTGCCAGCAGTTACCAGGCCCTCCAGCGGGGCCCCTACGAGCAGTACTTC.

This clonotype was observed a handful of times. CDR3 coding DNA: TGTGCCAGCAAAACAGGGGTCCTAGGAGAGCAGTACTTC. Amino acid sequence: CASKTGVLGEQYF. This rearrangement joins TRBV27 to TRBJ2-7; TRBD1 matches at 7 bases. Germline V gene sequence: CDR1 MNHEY, CDR2 SMNVEV (reference sequence). V lost 7 bases, J lost 7 bases, and 10 bases stayed unmatched. CDR3 length: 13 residues.

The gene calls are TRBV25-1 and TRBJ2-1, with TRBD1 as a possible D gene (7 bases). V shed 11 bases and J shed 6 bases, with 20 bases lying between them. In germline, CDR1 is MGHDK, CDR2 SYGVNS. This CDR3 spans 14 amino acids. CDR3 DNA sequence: TGTGCCTGCGTCGAGCAGGGGGGCGGCAATGAGCAGTTCTTC. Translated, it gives CACVEQGGGNEQFF.

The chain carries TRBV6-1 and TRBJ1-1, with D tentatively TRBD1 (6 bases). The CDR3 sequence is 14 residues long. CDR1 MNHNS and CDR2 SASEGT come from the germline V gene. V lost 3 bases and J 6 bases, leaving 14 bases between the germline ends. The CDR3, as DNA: TGTGCCAGCAGTGATCGGGGGCGTGGAGCTGAAGCTTTCTTT. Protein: CASSDRGRGAEAFF.

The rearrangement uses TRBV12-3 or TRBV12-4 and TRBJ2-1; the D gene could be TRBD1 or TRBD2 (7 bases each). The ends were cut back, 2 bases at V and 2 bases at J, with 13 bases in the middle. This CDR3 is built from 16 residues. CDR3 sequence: CASSLMGGGTYNEQFF. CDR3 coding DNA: TGTGCCAGCAGTTTAATGGGAGGGGGCACCTACAATGAGCAGTTCTTC.

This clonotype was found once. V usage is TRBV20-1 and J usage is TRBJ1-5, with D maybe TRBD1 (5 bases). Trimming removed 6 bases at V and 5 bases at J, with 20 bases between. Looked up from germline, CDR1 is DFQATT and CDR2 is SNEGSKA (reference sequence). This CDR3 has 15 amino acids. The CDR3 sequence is CSALPAGVVDQPQHF. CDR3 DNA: TGCAGTGCCCTCCCGGCGGGGGTGGTTGATCAGCCCCAGCATTTT.

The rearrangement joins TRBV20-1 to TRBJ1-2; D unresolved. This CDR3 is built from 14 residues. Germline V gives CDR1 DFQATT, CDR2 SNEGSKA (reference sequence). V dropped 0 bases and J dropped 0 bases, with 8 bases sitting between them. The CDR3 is CSARDRAANYGYTF. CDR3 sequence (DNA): TGCAGTGCTAGAGATAGGGCAGCTAACTATGGCTACACCTTC.

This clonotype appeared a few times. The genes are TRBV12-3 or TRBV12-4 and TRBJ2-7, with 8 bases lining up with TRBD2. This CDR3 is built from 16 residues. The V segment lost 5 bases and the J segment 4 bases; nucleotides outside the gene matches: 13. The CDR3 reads CASSPKGAGVVYEQYF. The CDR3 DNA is TGTGCCAGCAGTCCCAAGGGAGCGGGAGTAGTTTACGAGCAGTACTTC.

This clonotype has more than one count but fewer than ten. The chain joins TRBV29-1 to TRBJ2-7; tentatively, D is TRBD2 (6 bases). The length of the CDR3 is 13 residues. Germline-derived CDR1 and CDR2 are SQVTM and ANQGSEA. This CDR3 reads CSGGGGDSYEQYF. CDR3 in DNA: TGCAGTGGGGGAGGAGGTGACTCCTACGAGCAGTACTTC.

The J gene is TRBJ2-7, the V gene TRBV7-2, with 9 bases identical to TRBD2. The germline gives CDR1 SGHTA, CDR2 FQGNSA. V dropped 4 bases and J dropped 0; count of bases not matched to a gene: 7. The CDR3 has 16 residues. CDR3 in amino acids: CASSYVAGESSYEQYF. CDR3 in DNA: TGTGCCAGCAGCTACGTAGCGGGGGAGAGCTCCTACGAGCAGTACTTC.

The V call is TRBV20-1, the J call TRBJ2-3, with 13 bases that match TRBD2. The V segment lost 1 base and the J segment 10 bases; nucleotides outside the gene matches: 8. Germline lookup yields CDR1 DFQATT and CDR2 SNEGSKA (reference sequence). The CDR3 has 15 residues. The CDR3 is CSARAAGLAGRPQYF. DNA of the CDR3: TGCAGTGCTAGAGCCGCGGGACTAGCGGGACGACCGCAGTATTTT.

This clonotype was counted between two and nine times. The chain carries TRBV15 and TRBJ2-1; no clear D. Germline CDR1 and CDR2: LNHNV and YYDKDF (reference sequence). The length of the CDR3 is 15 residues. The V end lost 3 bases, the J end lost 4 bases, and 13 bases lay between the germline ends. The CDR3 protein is CATSRDRAPYNEQFF. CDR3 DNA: TGTGCCACCAGCAGGGATCGGGCGCCATACAATGAGCAGTTCTTC.

The CDR3 DNA sequence: TGTGCCAGCAGCCTTACTAGCGGGAGTGGTTTCGAGCAGTACTTC. As protein: CASSLTSGSGFEQYF. The rearrangement links TRBV12-3 or TRBV12-4 to TRBJ2-4; 11 bases are shared with TRBD2. TRBJ2-7 matches the DNA end more closely, so the J call is doubtful. The CDR3 loop spans 15 amino acids.

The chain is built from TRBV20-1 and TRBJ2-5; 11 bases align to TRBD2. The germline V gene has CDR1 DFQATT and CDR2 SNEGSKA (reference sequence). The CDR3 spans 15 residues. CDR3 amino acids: CRFLAGGPHQETQYF. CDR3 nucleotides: TGCAGGTTCTTAGCGGGAGGGCCCCATCAAGAGACCCAGTACTTC.

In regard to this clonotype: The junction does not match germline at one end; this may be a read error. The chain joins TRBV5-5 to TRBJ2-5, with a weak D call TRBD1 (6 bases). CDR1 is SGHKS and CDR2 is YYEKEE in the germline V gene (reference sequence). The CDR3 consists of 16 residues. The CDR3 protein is CASSLVWTNQGNEQYF. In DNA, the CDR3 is TGTGCTAGCAGCTTGGTATGGACCAACCAGGGGAATGAGCAGTACTTC.